Below are 18 T cell receptor beta chains sequenced from a single sample in a study of PD-1 blockade in classical Hodgkin lymphoma. TCRdb's copy holds only in-frame clones and misses some; the assay was immunoSEQ multiplex PCR. The sample has about 84,000 clones, under 90% seen once. No patient escaped relapse after autologous stem cell transplantation, and brentuximab vedotin exposure varied. The sample in question was peripheral blood mononuclear cells (PBMCs), obtained at baseline. The receptors shown here come from a human donor with classical Hodgkin lymphoma.

In regard to this clone: Distinct nucleotide sequences in the sample also encode this CDR3. The CDR3 loop is CASRLAGADTQYF. The CDR3 bases are TGTGCCAGTAGACTAGCGGGAGCAGATACGCAGTATTTT. V gene TRBV19 combines with J gene TRBJ2-3, with 11 bases matching TRBD2. The CDR3 spans 13 residues. CDR1 and CDR2 (germline): LNHDA, SQIVND (reference sequence). V was clipped by 6 bases and J by 4 bases; unmatched bases: 0.

V is TRBV6-1 and J is TRBJ2-1; 12 bases are a match to TRBD2. V lost 4 bases to trimming and J lost 4 bases; unmatched junction nucleotides: 8. This CDR3 has 17 amino acids. The V gene's germline CDR1 is MNHNS and CDR2 SASEGT. Here the CDR3 DNA reads TGTGCCAGCAGTGCCTTACTAGCGGGAGGCCCTTACAATGAGCAGTTCTTC. Its translation is CASSALLAGGPYNEQFF.

This chain connects TRBV5-6 to TRBJ2-7, with 9 bases matching TRBD1. The germline V gene encodes CDR1 SGHDT and CDR2 YYEEEE. The V gene end was trimmed by 2 bases and the J gene end by 0 bases; junction bases not matched to a gene: 6. The CDR3 runs to 16 residues. The CDR3: CASSFALTGGSYEQYF. The CDR3 DNA follows: TGTGCCAGCAGCTTTGCATTGACAGGGGGCTCCTACGAGCAGTACTTC.

The gene calls are TRBV7-2 and TRBJ2-7, with unresolved D. This CDR3 has 13 residues. Germline CDR1 is SGHTA and CDR2 is FQGNSA. V dropped 0 bases and J dropped 6 bases, with 9 bases sitting between them. The CDR3 region is CASSLAGVSEQYF. CDR3 nucleotide sequence: TGTGCCAGCAGCTTAGCAGGAGTCAGCGAGCAGTACTTC.

V usage is TRBV19 and J usage is TRBJ2-1, with D possibly matching TRBD1 (6 bases). V lost 5 bases and J 12 bases, leaving 11 bases between the germline ends. The CDR3 runs 11 residues. CDR1 LNHDA and CDR2 SQIVND come from the germline V gene (reference sequence). The CDR3 nucleotides are TGTGCCAGTAGTCAGGGGAGACTGCAGTTCTTC. The encoded protein is CASSQGRLQFF.

The rearrangement uses TRBV18 and TRBJ1-1; tentative D call: TRBD1 (6 bases). Trimming shortened V by 3 bases and J by 3 bases, and 11 bases separated the two germline ends. Germline values: CDR1 KGHSH, CDR2 LQKENI. The CDR3 runs 14 residues. CDR3 amino acids: CASSPGHMYTEAFF. Here the CDR3 DNA reads TGTGCCAGCTCACCGGGACACATGTACACTGAAGCTTTCTTT.

V is TRBV19 and J is TRBJ2-3, with 7 bases aligning to TRBD1. CDR3 length: 13 residues. V lost 5 bases, J lost 9 bases, and 8 bases stayed unmatched. Germline V gives CDR1 LNHDA, CDR2 SQIVND (reference sequence). This CDR3 reads CASSPSTGRTQYF. The CDR3 coding sequence is TGTGCCAGTAGTCCCTCGACAGGGCGGACGCAGTATTTT.

This clone was observed once. The rearrangement links TRBV30 to TRBJ1-1; possible D gene TRBD1, 6 bases. V lost 0 bases and J 4 bases, leaving 12 bases between the germline ends. The germline V gene encodes CDR1 GTSNPN and CDR2 SVGIG (reference sequence). CDR3 length: 14 residues. CDR3 region: CAWSVGGGITEAFF. CDR3 in DNA: TGTGCCTGGAGTGTAGGGGGAGGTATCACTGAAGCTTTCTTT.

The rearrangement links TRBV10-3 to TRBJ2-5, with D possibly being TRBD1 (6 bases). V lost 0 bases, J lost 1 base, and 9 bases lay in between. Germline CDR1 and CDR2: ENHRY and SYGVKD. The CDR3 has 15 amino acids. In nucleotides, the CDR3 is TGTGCCATCAGTGAGTCGGGACATTTCCAAGAGACCCAGTACTTC. Protein sequence: CAISESGHFQETQYF.

The chain uses TRBV28 and TRBJ1-2; D unclear. The CDR3 is 12 residues long. Germline CDR1 MDHEN, CDR2 SYDVKM. With 5 bases removed from V and 10 bases from J, the gap between germline ends came to 14 bases. This CDR3 reads CASSPPTRNYTF. CDR3 bases: TGTGCCAGCAGTCCTCCCACCAGAAACTACACCTTC.

The chain joins TRBV28 to TRBJ2-7, with 13 bases identical to TRBD2. The CDR3 covers 17 residues. Germline CDR1 MDHEN, CDR2 SYDVKM. With 2 bases clipped from V and 2 bases from J, the junction kept 6 bases outside the gene matches. The CDR3 protein is CASSLSGLAGDTYEQYF. CDR3 nucleotides: TGTGCCAGCAGTTTAAGTGGACTAGCGGGAGACACCTACGAGCAGTACTTC.

This chain links TRBV6-1 with TRBJ1-2; weak D call: TRBD1 (6 bases). The V end was cut by 2 bases, the J end by 6 bases, with 13 bases between. The germline V gene encodes CDR1 MNHNS and CDR2 SASEGT. The CDR3 sequence is 14 residues long. In nucleotides, the CDR3 is TGTGCCAGCAGTGAACTACAGGGATATAATGGCTACACCTTC. As protein: CASSELQGYNGYTF.

The genes are TRBV19 and TRBJ2-3; 8 bases agree with TRBD2. CDR1 is LNHDA, CDR2 SQIVND, per germline (reference sequence). The V gene end was trimmed by 5 bases and the J gene end by 4 bases; junction bases not matched to a gene: 5. CDR3 length: 14 amino acids. The CDR3: CASSFAGGADTQYF. In DNA, the CDR3 is TGTGCCAGTAGTTTCGCGGGGGGAGCAGATACGCAGTATTTT. The whole variable domain, remainder taken from reference TRBV19 and TRBJ2-3, is DGGITQSPKYLFRKEGQNVTLSCEQNLNHDAMYWYRQDPGQGLRLIYYSQIVNDFQKGDIAEGYSVSREKKESFPLTVTSAQKNPTAFYLCASSFAGGADTQYFGPGTRLTVL.

The chain links TRBV6-1 to TRBJ1-1; D is unresolved. V was clipped by 8 bases and J by 2 bases, with 6 bases between them. Looked up from germline, CDR1 is MNHNS and CDR2 is SASEGT. The CDR3 consists of 11 residues. CDR3 coding DNA: TGTGCCAGCGGCAGAAACACTGAAGCTTTCTTT. Encoded protein: CASGRNTEAFF.

The chain has TRBV7-9 and TRBJ1-5, with a possible D match to TRBD1 (5 bases). Germline V gene data show CDR1 as SEHNR and CDR2 as FQNEAQ (reference sequence). V was cut by 1 base and J by 9 bases, with 22 bases left in between. The CDR3 consists of 17 residues. The CDR3 DNA is TGTGCCAGCAGCTTAGGGGTGGAGCAGGGACCCCTCTCGCCCCAGCATTTT. This gives the protein CASSLGVEQGPLSPQHF.

The rearrangement links TRBV6-5 to TRBJ2-7; D gene uncertain. CDR1 and CDR2 (germline): MNHEY, SVGAGI. Trimming cost V 4 bases and J 5 bases, with 12 bases left between them. The CDR3 is 13 amino acids. DNA of the CDR3: TGTGCCAGCAGTTCAGCCCCGTTGGACGAGCAGTACTTC. Translation gives CASSSAPLDEQYF.

The gene calls are TRBV5-1 and TRBJ2-7; D perhaps matches TRBD1 (5 bases). CDR1 is SGHRS and CDR2 is YFSETQ in the germline V gene. The CDR3 extends over 15 amino acids. Trimming removed 3 bases at V and 2 bases at J, with 15 bases between. CDR3 in DNA: TGCGCCAGCAGCTGGGCGGTGAAGGACACCTACGAGCAGTACTTC. Translated: CASSWAVKDTYEQYF.

The chain couples TRBV28 to TRBJ2-7; 8 positions agree with TRBD1. With V trimmed by 2 bases and J by 4 bases, 7 bases remained unmatched. CDR1 and CDR2 from the germline V gene are MDHEN and SYDVKM. This CDR3 has 15 amino acids. Here the CDR3 DNA reads TGTGCCAGCAGTTTAGCGGGACAGGCCCAATACGAGCAGTACTTC. Translating it yields CASSLAGQAQYEQYF.